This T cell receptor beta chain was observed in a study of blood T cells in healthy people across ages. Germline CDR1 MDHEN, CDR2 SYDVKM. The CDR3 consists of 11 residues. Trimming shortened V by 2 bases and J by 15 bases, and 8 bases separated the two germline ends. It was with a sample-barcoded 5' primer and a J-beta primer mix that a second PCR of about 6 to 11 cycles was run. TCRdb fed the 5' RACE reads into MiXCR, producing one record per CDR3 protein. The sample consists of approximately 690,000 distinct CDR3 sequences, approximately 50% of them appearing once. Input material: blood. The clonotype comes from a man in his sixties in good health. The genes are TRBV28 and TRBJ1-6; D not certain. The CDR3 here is CASSLGRGLHF. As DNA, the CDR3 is TGTGCCAGCAGTTTAGGCCGGGGCCTCCACTTT.